The 32 T cell receptor beta chains in this list originate from one sample, sequenced in a study of quantifying T cell responses using KT2 cells. As for the study in general: RNA was reverse transcribed with TCR alpha and beta constant-region primers.

The cDNA 3' end received a ligated oligonucleotide with a UMI. The first PCR ran approximately 4 cycles with an equimolar RC1.1 and RC1.2 beta primer mix. Using its own MiXCR run on the UMI-ligation and nested PCR reads, TCRdb lists one record per CDR3 protein. The sample contains 52,000 or so distinct CDR3 sequences, approximately 13% of which appear only once. The sample was PBMCs spiked with cells of the T cell clone KT2. These receptors were taken from a human donor.

This CDR3 is CASSLTIGFLAFEQYF. The CDR3 region has the DNA TGTGCCAGCAGCCTAACGATTGGCTTTCTGGCGTTCGAGCAGTACTTC. V and J are TRBV14 and TRBJ2-7; D remains unclear. Between the trimmed V and J ends, which lost 4 bases and 6 bases, there was a span of 22 bases. The germline CDR1 and CDR2 sequences are SGHDN and FVKESK. The CDR3 runs 16 residues.

This chain joins TRBV5-1 and TRBJ2-7; D perhaps matches TRBD2 (5 bases). V lost 0 bases to trimming and J lost 6 bases, with 16 bases between them. Looked up from germline, CDR1 is SGHRS and CDR2 is YFSETQ. The CDR3 runs 15 residues. The CDR3 region has the DNA TGCGCCAGCAGCTTGGCCGGACTGTTATCGGGCGAGCAGTACTTC. Encoded protein: CASSLAGLLSGEQYF.

This clonotype turned up a few times. The rearrangement joins TRBV12-3 or TRBV12-4 to TRBJ2-1; weak D call: TRBD2 (6 bases). CDR3 length: 15 residues. V was cut by 1 base and J by 3 bases, with 10 bases left in between. CDR3 residues: CASSLVSGLYNEQFF. The CDR3 DNA follows: TGTGCCAGCAGTTTAGTTAGCGGACTCTACAATGAGCAGTTCTTC.

The chain carries TRBV29-1 and TRBJ1-3; D is perhaps TRBD1 (5 bases). The CDR3 covers 16 residues. Deletions cut 4 bases from V and 0 bases from J, with 16 bases between. Germline V CDR1 and CDR2: SQVTM, ANQGSEA. In nucleotides, the CDR3 is TGCAGCGTTGCCCCGCGACAGATTACCTCTGGAAACACCATATATTTT. Its protein is CSVAPRQITSGNTIYF.

A few counts support this clonotype. This rearrangement joins TRBV10-2 to TRBJ2-2; unclear D gene. CDR3 length: 12 residues. Trimming cost V 4 bases and J 8 bases, with 8 bases left between them. Germline CDR1 reads WSHSY; CDR2 reads SAAADI. CDR3 nucleotides: TGCGCCAGCAGTGCAAGTGCGGGGGAGCTGTTTTTT. Protein sequence: CASSASAGELFF.

The sample holds a few counts of this clonotype. The chain uses TRBV12-3 or TRBV12-4 and TRBJ2-1, with unresolved D. This CDR3 comprises 11 residues. Trimming shortened V by 2 bases and J by 9 bases, and 5 bases separated the two germline ends. The CDR3 sequence: CASSLKSEQFF. In DNA, the CDR3 is TGTGCCAGCAGTTTAAAAAGTGAGCAGTTCTTC.

This clonotype turned up a few times. This chain uses TRBV4-1 with TRBJ2-1; TRBD2 matches at 11 bases. CDR1 is MGHRA and CDR2 is YSYEKL in the germline V gene. The CDR3 runs 16 residues. V lost 3 bases, J lost 4 bases, and 5 bases stayed unmatched. CDR3 DNA: TGCGCCAGCAGCCATGTAGCGGGGGGGCCGTACAATGAGCAGTTCTTC. This encodes CASSHVAGGPYNEQFF.

V is TRBV2 and J is TRBJ2-3, with D perhaps given as TRBD1 or TRBD2 (6 bases each). V was shortened by 3 bases and J by 6 bases, with 19 bases between the two germline ends. The CDR3 has 16 residues. CDR1 SNHLY and CDR2 FYNNEI come from the germline V gene. As DNA, the CDR3 is TGTGCCAGCAGTGACCCGGGGGCTGGGGGTGTGGATACGCAGTATTTT. Protein: CASSDPGAGGVDTQYF.

The chain carries TRBV20-1 and TRBJ2-3; 8 bases line up with TRBD2. The V gene end was trimmed by 2 bases and the J gene end by 5 bases; junction bases not matched to a gene: 3. CDR1 is DFQATT, CDR2 SNEGSKA, per germline (reference sequence). The CDR3 sequence is 13 residues long. As DNA, the CDR3 is TGCAGTGCTAGACTAGCGGGTAGAGATACGCAGTATTTT. Amino acid sequence: CSARLAGRDTQYF.

This clonotype has just a few counts. V and J are TRBV15 and TRBJ2-4; D not resolved. Trimming removed 2 bases at V and 8 bases at J, with 13 bases between. The CDR3 has 14 residues. Per germline, CDR1 LNHNV and CDR2 YYDKDF (reference sequence). The CDR3 nucleotides are TGTGCCACCAGCAGACAGGTTTCAACCGACATTCAGTACTTC. This sequence encodes CATSRQVSTDIQYF. The full variable domain, in which reference TRBV15 and TRBJ2-4 provide the parts outside the CDR3, is DAMVIQNPRYQVTQFGKPVTLSCSQTLNHNVMYWYQQKSSQAPKLLFHYYDKDFNNEADTPDNFQSRRPNTSFCFLDIRSPGLGDTAMYLCATSRQVSTDIQYFGAGTRLSVL.

This rearrangement joins TRBV3-1 to TRBJ2-6, with 10 bases identical to TRBD2. V shed 4 bases, J shed 2 bases, and the junction held 8 bases outside the gene matches. Germline-derived CDR1 and CDR2 are LGHDT and YNNKEL (reference sequence). This CDR3 spans 18 amino acids. The CDR3 DNA sequence: TGTGCCAGCAGCCCCGACGGAGCGGGGGGGGCTGGGGCCAACGTCCTGACTTTC. It is translated as CASSPDGAGGAGANVLTF. Complete variable domain (other parts from reference TRBV3-1 and TRBJ2-6): DTAVSQTPKYLVTQMGNDKSIKCEQNLGHDTMYWYKQDSKKFLKIMFSYNNKELIINETVPNRFSPKSPDKAHLNLHINSLELGDSAVYFCASSPDGAGGAGANVLTFGAGSRLTVL.

The chain joins TRBV11-2 to TRBJ2-5; TRBD2 aligns across 10 bases. There are 14 residues in the CDR3. Per germline, CDR1 SGHAT and CDR2 FQNNGV. Trimming took 1 base from V and 12 from J; bases not matched to a gene: 8. CDR3 sequence: CASSLVAGGLREYF. The CDR3 coding sequence is TGTGCCAGCAGCTTAGTAGCGGGGGGACTGCGCGAGTACTTC.

J is TRBJ1-6 and V is TRBV19; D gene unclear. The V end was cut by 5 bases, the J end by 8 bases, with 13 bases between. CDR1 is LNHDA, CDR2 SQIVND, per germline (reference sequence). The CDR3 has 14 residues. The CDR3 nucleotides read TGTGCCAGTAGTTGGTTGGGGATGGATTCACCCCTCCACTTT. It specifies CASSWLGMDSPLHF.

This clonotype was found a few times. V and J are TRBV5-1 and TRBJ1-3; D uncertain. V was pared by 3 bases and J by 1 base, with 8 bases between. This CDR3 is 14 amino acids long. The germline V gene encodes CDR1 SGHRS and CDR2 YFSETQ. CDR3 sequence reads: CASSSGASGNTIYF. For the CDR3, the DNA is TGCGCCAGCAGCTCCGGTGCGTCTGGAAACACCATATATTTT. Based on the CDR3 plus reference TRBV5-1 and TRBJ1-3, the full variable domain is KAGVTQTPRYLIKTRGQQVTLSCSPISGHRSVSWYQQTPGQGLQFLFEYFSETQRNKGNFPGRFSGRQFSNSRSEMNVSTLELGDSALYLCASSSGASGNTIYFGEGSWLTVV.

This chain connects TRBV2 to TRBJ2-2, with 12 bases that match TRBD2. In germline, CDR1 is SNHLY, CDR2 FYNNEI. Trimming took 9 bases from V and 5 from J; bases not matched to a gene: 4. The CDR3 has 14 residues. CDR3 in amino acids: CASPSGRATGELFF. The CDR3, as DNA: TGTGCCAGTCCTAGCGGGAGGGCAACCGGGGAGCTGTTTTTT.

This sequence joins TRBV30 and TRBJ1-3; D unresolved. This CDR3 comprises 12 residues. The V end lost 4 bases, the J end lost 4 bases, and 8 bases lay between the germline ends. Germline V gene data show CDR1 as GTSNPN and CDR2 as SVGIG (reference sequence). The DNA of the CDR3 is TGTGCCTGGACGGTAGGAGGAAACACCATATATTTT. This sequence encodes CAWTVGGNTIYF.

There are a few counts of this clonotype. The CDR3 nucleotides read TGCGCCAGCAGCCAACCGGGGATCTATGGCTACACCTTC. Translating gives CASSQPGIYGYTF. The chain has TRBV4-1 and TRBJ1-2; D gene ambiguous. Germline CDR1 MGHRA, CDR2 YSYEKL. The CDR3 consists of 13 residues. With 2 bases removed from V and 4 bases from J, the gap between germline ends came to 8 bases.

This clonotype was detected only a few times. The rearrangement links TRBV10-3 to TRBJ2-5, with a weak D call TRBD1 (5 bases). This CDR3 spans 15 amino acids. V shed 8 bases and J shed 2 bases, with 18 bases lying between them. Germline V gene sequence: CDR1 ENHRY, CDR2 SYGVKD. The CDR3 sequence: CAIVRGQTQQETQYF. The DNA for the CDR3 is TGTGCCATCGTTAGGGGCCAAACCCAACAAGAGACCCAGTACTTC.

The chain links TRBV20-1 to TRBJ1-1, with TRBD1 identical over 7 bases. The CDR3 length is 15 residues. Germline V gives CDR1 DFQATT, CDR2 SNEGSKA (reference sequence). With 6 bases clipped from V and 0 bases from J, the junction kept 10 bases outside the gene matches. The CDR3 nucleotides are TGCAGTGCCGGCCTCACAGGGGCCTTGAACACTGAAGCTTTCTTT. It specifies CSAGLTGALNTEAFF.

The V and J genes are TRBV10-3 and TRBJ1-1; no clear D gene. With 11 bases removed from V and 3 bases from J, the gap between germline ends came to 13 bases. This CDR3 has 12 residues. CDR1 is ENHRY and CDR2 is SYGVKD in the germline V gene. The CDR3 loop reads CASREEDTEAFF. The DNA for the CDR3 is TGTGCCTCCCGGGAGGAGGACACTGAAGCTTTCTTT.

This chain links TRBV9 with TRBJ2-5; D ambiguous. The CDR3 spans 13 residues. The V and J ends lost 0 bases and 5 bases respectively, with 8 bases between them. Germline V gives CDR1 SGDLS, CDR2 YYNGEE. CDR3 sequence reads: CASSVAHAETQYF. The CDR3 bases are TGTGCCAGCAGCGTAGCCCACGCGGAGACCCAGTACTTC. Looking up the rest from reference TRBV9 and TRBJ2-5 gives the full variable domain: DSGVTQTPKHLITATGQRVTLRCSPRSGDLSVYWYQQSLDQGLQFLIQYYNGEERAKGNILERFSAQQFPDLHSELNLSSLELGDSALYFCASSVAHAETQYFGPGTRLLVL.

This clonotype has a handful of counts. The chain uses TRBV7-9 and TRBJ1-2, with D tentatively TRBD1 (6 bases). In germline, CDR1 is SEHNR, CDR2 FQNEAQ (reference sequence). Trimming left V 4 bases short and J 7 bases short, with 13 bases between. This CDR3 spans 13 amino acids. CDR3 amino acids: CASSSGGARGYTF. The CDR3 DNA sequence: TGTGCCAGCAGCTCGGGGGGGGCGCGTGGCTACACCTTC.

This clonotype has only a few counts. V and J are TRBV3-1 and TRBJ1-2, with D possibly being TRBD1 (5 bases). The length of the CDR3 is 20 residues. Per the germline V gene, CDR1 is LGHDT and CDR2 is YNNKEL (reference sequence). V lost 0 bases and J lost 0, with 23 bases in between. The CDR3 loop reads CASSQDLNYGGGSANYGYTF. The CDR3 DNA is TGTGCCAGCAGCCAAGACCTGAACTACGGCGGGGGATCGGCTAACTATGGCTACACCTTC.

This clonotype was found a few times. The genes are TRBV12-3 or TRBV12-4 and TRBJ2-5; 9 bases are shared with TRBD1. The CDR3 is 16 amino acids. Unmatched junction bases numbered 13, after V lost 6 bases and J lost 5 bases. Here the CDR3 reads CASSLAGTGLGETQYF. DNA of the CDR3: TGTGCCAGCAGCCTAGCCGGGACAGGGTTGGGGGAGACCCAGTACTTC.

The V gene is TRBV6-5, the J gene TRBJ1-1; D possibly corresponds to TRBD1 (6 bases). Per germline, CDR1 MNHEY and CDR2 SVGAGI. This CDR3 has 14 amino acids. Trimming cost V 0 bases and J 1 base, with 6 bases left between them. The CDR3, as DNA: TGTGCCAGCAGTTACTCACAGGGGAACACTGAAGCTTTCTTT. It translates to CASSYSQGNTEAFF.

This clonotype has just a few counts. V and J are TRBV5-6 and TRBJ2-6; TRBD2 might be the D (5 bases). V shed 3 bases and J shed 0 bases, with 19 bases lying between them. The CDR3 consists of 19 residues. Germline lookup yields CDR1 SGHDT and CDR2 YYEEEE. The CDR3 region has the DNA TGTGCCAGCAGCTCTCCCGGGGTCTGGGGAATCTCTGGGGCCAACGTCCTGACTTTC. It is translated as CASSSPGVWGISGANVLTF.

This clonotype was detected many times. The chain is built from TRBV11-2 and TRBJ2-3; the D gene could be TRBD1 or TRBD2 (5 bases each). Germline V gene sequence: CDR1 SGHAT, CDR2 FQNNGV. Trimming stripped 6 bases from V and 1 base from J, with 11 bases between. This CDR3 region has 14 residues. The CDR3 sequence: CASRRDGRTDTQYF. CDR3 nucleotide sequence: TGTGCCAGCAGACGGGACGGACGCACAGATACGCAGTATTTT.

The gene calls are TRBV5-1 and TRBJ1-6; D unclear. The CDR3 loop spans 15 amino acids. Trimming pared 0 bases from V and 10 bases from J, leaving 14 bases between. Germline V gives CDR1 SGHRS, CDR2 YFSETQ. The CDR3 bases are TGCGCCAGCAGCTTGGGCAGGACCTCTGGCTCACCCCTCCACTTT. Protein: CASSLGRTSGSPLHF.

This clonotype occurred a few times. The V gene is TRBV3-1, the J gene TRBJ2-7, with TRBD2 as a possible D gene (6 bases). Germline CDR1 and CDR2: LGHDT and YNNKEL (reference sequence). This CDR3 has 12 amino acids. V shed 0 bases and J shed 7 bases, with 7 bases lying between them. The CDR3 reads CASSQEAGEQYF. In DNA, the CDR3 is TGTGCCAGCAGCCAAGAGGCGGGGGAGCAGTACTTC.

J is TRBJ1-1 and V is TRBV6-2 or TRBV6-3; D is perhaps TRBD1 (5 bases). In germline, CDR1 is MNHEY, CDR2 SVGEGT. V shed 10 bases and J shed 4 bases, with 10 bases lying between them. The CDR3 runs to 11 residues. The CDR3 is CATHQGTEAFF. CDR3 DNA: TGTGCCACCCATCAGGGCACTGAAGCTTTCTTT.

The chain links TRBV5-6 to TRBJ1-2; no clear D. V was cut by 0 bases and J by 8 bases, with 17 bases left in between. The germline V gene has CDR1 SGHDT and CDR2 YYEEEE. The CDR3 spans 15 residues. In DNA form, the CDR3 reads TGTGCCAGCAGCTTGGGGAAGTCGGGAAGCGGAGGCTACACCTTC. Translating it yields CASSLGKSGSGGYTF.

This clonotype was picked up a small number of times. The rearrangement joins TRBV29-1 to TRBJ1-2, with D possibly TRBD1 on 5 matching bases. Germline CDR1 and CDR2: SQVTM and ANQGSEA. The CDR3 totals 11 residues. V was pared by 4 bases and J by 8 bases, with 11 bases between. CDR3 protein: CSVVEGNGYTF. CDR3 nucleotide sequence: TGCAGCGTTGTCGAGGGGAACGGCTACACCTTC.